A selection of T cell receptor beta chains follows, all from one sample in a study of T-cell memory formation after mild COVID-19. From the 5' RACE reads, TCRdb called clonotypes with MiXCR, one entry per CDR3 protein. The sample lists under 300,000 distinct CDR3 sequences; about a sixth were seen once. The sequencing sample was made of PBMCs or a T cell subset sorted from them (not recorded which). These receptors were taken from a man in his late teens or twenties who had mild COVID-19 (a few samples of this study predate the infection). Cell type and time point are not known. The conserved cysteine and the conserved F or W are not part of the CDR3 here.

v_call,j_call,cdr3_aa
TRBV30,TRBJ2-4,AWTHGWRGYKNIQY
TRBV12-3/TRBV12-4,TRBJ2-2,ASSLHPGQGGELF
TRBV20-1,TRBJ2-6,SASSGDSVANVLT
TRBV2,TRBJ2-3,ASSPGLTTDTQY
TRBV5-1,TRBJ1-1,ASSGGQVVAEAF
TRBV15,TRBJ1-1,ATSRDLIGGSEAF
TRBV5-1,TRBJ2-2,ASSLGFGTGELF
TRBV7-2,TRBJ2-1,ASSLTSNEQF
TRBV7-2,TRBJ2-1,ASSPASGGVNYEQF
TRBV5-1,TRBJ2-7,ASSSVERGEQY
TRBV7-8,TRBJ2-7,ASSARLGNEQY
TRBV5-4,TRBJ2-1,ATSRDRARNEQF
TRBV12-3/TRBV12-4,TRBJ1-4,ASSLMAREKLF
TRBV28,TRBJ1-1,ASSPRGGGNTEAF
TRBV4-1,TRBJ1-3,ASSQDHGQEASGNTIY
TRBV5-1,TRBJ1-1,ASSLSGLGTEAF
TRBV4-3,TRBJ1-1,ASSQGRSAYTEAF
TRBV5-1,TRBJ1-1,ASSLVGYTEAF
TRBV6-5,TRBJ2-3,ASSPTADTQY
TRBV4-1,TRBJ1-6,ASSQDNRGADNSPLH
TRBV2,TRBJ2-7,ASSPTLGVSYEQY
TRBV20-1,TRBJ2-2,SAPDVGPNTGELF
TRBV7-2,TRBJ1-2,ASSASRAQVYGYT
TRBV5-1,TRBJ2-2,ASSLAGQGGTGELF
TRBV5-1,TRBJ2-1,ASSRDRALNEQF
TRBV5-6,TRBJ2-1,ASSPAVGEQF
TRBV18,TRBJ1-1,ASSPPTGPNTEAF
TRBV7-2,TRBJ2-1,ASSLGGTVSYNEQF
TRBV3-1,TRBJ2-3,ASSQNRAVQY
TRBV9,TRBJ1-3,ASSVAGEPSGNTIY
TRBV20-1,TRBJ2-7,SAVQVPLYEQY
TRBV20-1,TRBJ2-7,STTPGGYEQY
TRBV6-5,TRBJ1-4,ASSWGGTGGEKLF
TRBV20-1,TRBJ2-2,SAAGGNSGELF
TRBV7-8,TRBJ1-1,ASSLPTGITEAF
TRBV7-8,TRBJ1-1,ASSPPSFEAF
TRBV25-1,TRBJ2-3,ASTRQGSTDTQY
TRBV30,TRBJ2-5,AWARQVLRETQY
TRBV7-2,TRBJ2-3,ASSITSGGIDTQY
TRBV6-6,TRBJ2-3,ASRDRGTDTQY